A single sample gave rise to the 20 T cell receptor beta chains below, sequenced in a study of blood T cell repertoires in COVID-19. Profiling relied on immunoSEQ multiplex PCR, and the TCRdb table lists in-frame clones only, not all of them. Among 300,000 or so clones listed, 80% to 90% were seen once. The sequenced sample was peripheral blood. These receptors were taken from a man aged 18 to 35 who had recovered from COVID-19.

V gene TRBV6-5 combines with J gene TRBJ2-2, with D perhaps TRBD1 (5 bases). Per the germline V gene, CDR1 is MNHEY and CDR2 is SVGAGI. V was clipped by 6 bases and J by 4 bases, with 12 bases between them. The length of the CDR3 is 14 residues. CDR3 coding DNA: TGTGCCAGCAGGAAGGGGCCCTCCACCGGGGAGCTGTTTTTT. As protein: CASRKGPSTGELFF.

The chain is built from TRBV16 and TRBJ2-7, with 8 bases fitting TRBD1. Germline V lookup: CDR1 KGHSY, CDR2 FQNENV. This CDR3 is built from 15 residues. Losses at the gene ends were 0 bases for V and 4 bases for J; bases not matched to a gene: 5. The CDR3 protein is CASSQSAGGGYEQYF. The DNA for the CDR3 is TGTGCCAGCAGCCAATCAGCAGGGGGCGGGTACGAGCAGTACTTC.

Only one count was recorded for this clone. This rearrangement joins TRBV6-2 or TRBV6-3 to TRBJ1-1; D gene unclear. CDR1 MNHEY and CDR2 SVGEGT come from the germline V gene. V shed 3 bases and J shed 1 base, with 9 bases lying between them. This CDR3 is 14 amino acids long. CDR3: CASSYTVGNTEAFF. The CDR3 nucleotides read TGTGCCAGCAGTTATACAGTTGGGAACACTGAAGCTTTCTTT.

V usage is TRBV18 and J usage is TRBJ2-1, with 13 bases matching TRBD2. The V gene end was trimmed by 3 bases and the J gene end by 0 bases; junction bases not matched to a gene: 5. Germline CDR1 KGHSH, CDR2 LQKENI. The CDR3 runs to 18 residues. The DNA of the CDR3 is TGTGCCAGCTCACCCCGGACTAGCGGGAGTCTCTCCTACAATGAGCAGTTCTTC. Translated: CASSPRTSGSLSYNEQFF.

This rearrangement joins TRBV30 to TRBJ2-7; the D gene is possibly TRBD2 (6 bases). Germline values: CDR1 GTSNPN, CDR2 SVGIG (reference sequence). CDR3 length: 16 amino acids. Trimming cost V 2 bases and J 3 bases, with 20 bases left between them. The CDR3 DNA sequence: TGTGCCTGGAGTATACAGCACGGTAGCGGCATCTACGAGCAGTACTTC. It encodes CAWSIQHGSGIYEQYF. Full variable domain (outside the CDR3, taken from reference TRBV30 and TRBJ2-7): SQTIHQWPATLVQPVGSPLSLECTVEGTSNPNLYWYRQAAGRGLQLLFYSVGIGQISSEVPQNLSASRPQDRQFILSSKKLLLSDSGFYLCAWSIQHGSGIYEQYFGPGTRLTVT.

The chain employs TRBV6-2 or TRBV6-3 and TRBJ1-2, with TRBD1 matching 10 bases. V gave up 5 bases and J gave up 6 bases; unmatched junction bases: 9. CDR1 is MNHEY and CDR2 is SVGEGT in the germline V gene. The CDR3 runs to 15 residues. CDR3 residues: CASSGATGGGNGYTF. The CDR3 coding sequence is TGTGCCAGCAGTGGTGCGACAGGGGGCGGTAATGGCTACACCTTC.

The chain combines TRBV5-1 with TRBJ2-6; D call uncertain. Trimming removed 0 bases from V and 0 bases from J, with 7 bases in between. From germline, CDR1 is SGHRS and CDR2 YFSETQ. The CDR3 consists of 16 residues. CDR3 loop: CASSLGATSGANVLTF. The CDR3 coding sequence is TGCGCCAGCAGCTTGGGGGCCACCTCTGGGGCCAACGTCCTGACTTTC.

This clone was counted between two and nine times. The chain links TRBV15 to TRBJ2-2, with D maybe TRBD1 (5 bases). The CDR3 length is 15 residues. V lost 4 bases and J lost 0, with 9 bases in between. Germline V gene sequence: CDR1 LNHNV, CDR2 YYDKDF (reference sequence). CDR3 in DNA: TGTGCCACCAGCACAGGGAACTCGAACACCGGGGAGCTGTTTTTT. As protein: CATSTGNSNTGELFF.

The chain uses TRBV5-4 and TRBJ2-5; D gene uncertain. CDR3 size: 14 residues. Germline CDR1 SGHNT, CDR2 YYREEE (reference sequence). V gave up 0 bases and J gave up 5 bases, with 11 bases separating them. CDR3 nucleotides: TGTGCCAGCAGCTTGGGATCCGGTTACGAGACCCAGTACTTC. Encoded protein: CASSLGSGYETQYF.

The chain recombines TRBV27 with TRBJ2-1; 8 bases are shared with TRBD2. Per the germline V gene, CDR1 is MNHEY and CDR2 is SMNVEV (reference sequence). The CDR3 totals 16 residues. The ends lost 5 bases at V and 4 bases at J; junction bases unmatched: 10. CDR3 loop: CASSPNGAGGYNEQFF. In DNA, the CDR3 is TGTGCCAGCAGTCCAAATGGGGCGGGGGGTTACAATGAGCAGTTCTTC.

The chain couples TRBV5-1 to TRBJ2-1, with D maybe TRBD2 (5 bases). V was cut by 4 bases and J by 1 base, with 15 bases left in between. The CDR3 has 16 residues. Germline V lookup: CDR1 SGHRS, CDR2 YFSETQ. CDR3 nucleotide sequence: TGCGCCAGCAGCCCGAGGAAGAGCGGATCCTACAATGAGCAGTTCTTC. Its translation is CASSPRKSGSYNEQFF. The whole variable domain, filled in from reference TRBV5-1 and TRBJ2-1, reads KAGVTQTPRYLIKTRGQQVTLSCSPISGHRSVSWYQQTPGQGLQFLFEYFSETQRNKGNFPGRFSGRQFSNSRSEMNVSTLELGDSALYLCASSPRKSGSYNEQFFGPGTRLTVL.

This sequence joins TRBV4-1 and TRBJ2-1; 7 bases agree with TRBD1. The CDR3 spans 15 residues. V lost 3 bases and J lost 6; bases outside the gene matches: 8. Germline V CDR1 and CDR2: MGHRA, YSYEKL. The CDR3 region is CASSQPRGKSNEQFF. In DNA, the CDR3 is TGCGCCAGCAGCCAGCCCAGGGGGAAAAGCAATGAGCAGTTCTTC.

The CDR3 region is CASSMDRGFDQPQHF. DNA of the CDR3: TGCGCCAGCAGCATGGACAGGGGGTTCGATCAGCCCCAGCATTTT. This sequence joins TRBV5-1 and TRBJ1-5, with TRBD1 identical over 10 bases. With V trimmed by 4 bases and J by 5 bases, 6 bases remained unmatched. The CDR3 is 15 residues long. CDR1 and CDR2 from the germline V gene are SGHRS and YFSETQ.

This clone has a handful of counts. The genes are TRBV4-2 and TRBJ2-3; 7 nucleotides match TRBD2. The length of the CDR3 is 15 residues. The J segment lost 5 bases and the V segment lost 2 bases, leaving 7 bases of the junction unmatched. The germline V gene encodes CDR1 LGHNA and CDR2 YNFKEQ. The CDR3 DNA is TGTGCCAGCAGCCAATCACAAGGGGAGGGAGATACGCAGTATTTT. Its protein product is CASSQSQGEGDTQYF.

CDR3 loop: CASIGPGTSVNEQFF. As DNA, the CDR3 is TGTGCCAGCATTGGGCCCGGGACTAGCGTCAATGAGCAGTTCTTC. The chain uses TRBV28 and TRBJ2-1; 10 bases fit TRBD2. The germline V gene encodes CDR1 MDHEN and CDR2 SYDVKM. The J segment lost 6 bases and the V segment lost 7 bases, leaving 9 bases of the junction unmatched. The CDR3 has 15 residues.

This chain connects TRBV7-6 to TRBJ1-4; 8 nucleotides match TRBD1. The CDR3 spans 16 residues. Germline-derived CDR1 and CDR2 are SGHVS and FNYEAQ. Trimming cost V 5 bases and J 11 bases; bases outside gene matches: 16. This chain's CDR3 is CASSPPPDGTGGKLFF. As DNA, the CDR3 is TGTGCCAGCAGCCCACCCCCAGATGGGACAGGAGGGAAACTGTTTTTT. Full variable domain (rest looked up from reference TRBV7-6 and TRBJ1-4): GAGVSQSPRYKVTKRGQDVALRCDPISGHVSLYWYRQALGQGPEFLTYFNYEAQQDKSGLPNDRFSAERPEGSISTLTIQRTEQRDSAMYRCASSPPPDGTGGKLFFGSGTQLSVL.

The V and J genes are TRBV5-1 and TRBJ2-5; weak D call: TRBD1 (5 bases). V lost 4 bases, J lost 5 bases, and 15 bases lay in between. The germline CDR1 and CDR2 sequences are SGHRS and YFSETQ. The CDR3 loop spans 14 amino acids. For the CDR3, the DNA is TGCGCCAGCAGCCATGGGGCGGTCCAGGAGACCCAGTACTTC. This translates into CASSHGAVQETQYF.

This clone has only one observation. This chain connects TRBV2 to TRBJ1-5, with D possibly being TRBD1 (6 bases). The CDR3 consists of 14 residues. V was clipped by 6 bases and J by 6 bases, with 15 bases between them. Germline CDR1 and CDR2: SNHLY and FYNNEI. The DNA for the CDR3 is TGTGCCAGCAGGAACCAGGGGTACAGTCAGCCCCAGCATTTT. Amino acids: CASRNQGYSQPQHF. Filled out from reference TRBV2 and TRBJ1-5, the complete variable domain reads EPEVTQTPSHQVTQMGQEVILRCVPISNHLYFYWYRQILGQKVEFLVSFYNNEISEKSEIFDDQFSVERPDGSNFTLKIRSTKLEDSAMYFCASRNQGYSQPQHFGDGTRLSIL.

The chain has TRBV5-1 and TRBJ1-3; TRBD1 is a possible D gene (5 bases). Trimming cost V 4 bases and J 5 bases, with 28 bases left between them. Germline V gene sequence: CDR1 SGHRS, CDR2 YFSETQ. CDR3 length: 19 residues. DNA of the CDR3: TGCGCCAGCAGCAAGACCGGGGGGAATGCGGCGGGGGTGCGAAACACCATATATTTT. This gives the protein CASSKTGGNAAGVRNTIYF.

This chain uses TRBV29-1 with TRBJ2-3, with D perhaps matching TRBD1 (5 bases). The ends were cut back, 3 bases at V and 3 bases at J, with 13 bases in the middle. In germline, CDR1 is SQVTM, CDR2 ANQGSEA. CDR3 length: 14 amino acids. The chain's CDR3 is CSVEGIRVTDTQYF. The DNA of the CDR3 is TGCAGCGTTGAGGGGATCAGGGTTACAGATACGCAGTATTTT.